This TCR beta chain was recorded in a study of shared clonotypes between healthy human individuals. The germline V and J ends were trimmed by 7 bases and 4 bases, with 10 bases remaining between them. The CDR3 contains 11 residues. The germline V gene encodes CDR1 SQVTM and CDR2 ANQGSEA. As handled by the study authors: Filtering differed for immunoSEQ, which gave only junction sequences without quality scores. Sequencing was performed with immunoSEQ multiplex PCR; in TCRdb, only in-frame clones are kept and a portion is missing. The V and J calls and clone size are taken from that table; D and trimming were inferred from the DNA. The data hold 1,400,000 or so clones, with about 98.5% observed a single time. In the case of this clone: What it binds is unknown. Other DNA sequences in this specimen translate into the identical CDR3.

Study-wide points: Blood was the sole source, and tissue repertoires probably differ.

Sequences were obtained from naive CD4+ T cells sorted from blood. Specified subset: CD45RA+ positively selected. The chain combines TRBV29-1 with TRBJ2-5, with a weak D call TRBD1 (5 bases). This TCR derives from a man younger than 45 in good health. CDR3 coding DNA: TGCAGCGGCGACAGAGGAGAGACCCAGTACTTC. Protein: CSGDRGETQYF.